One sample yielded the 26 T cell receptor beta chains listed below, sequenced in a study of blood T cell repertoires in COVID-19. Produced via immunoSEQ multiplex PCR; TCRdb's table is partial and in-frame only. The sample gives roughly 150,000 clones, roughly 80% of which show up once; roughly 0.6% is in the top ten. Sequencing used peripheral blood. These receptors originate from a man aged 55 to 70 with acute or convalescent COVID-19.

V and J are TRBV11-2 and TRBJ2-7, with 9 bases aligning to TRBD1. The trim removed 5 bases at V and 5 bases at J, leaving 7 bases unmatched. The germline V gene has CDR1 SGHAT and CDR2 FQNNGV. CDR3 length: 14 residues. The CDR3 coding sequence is TGTGCCAGCAGCCAACCCGGGACAGGGAACGAGCAGTACTTC. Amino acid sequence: CASSQPGTGNEQYF.

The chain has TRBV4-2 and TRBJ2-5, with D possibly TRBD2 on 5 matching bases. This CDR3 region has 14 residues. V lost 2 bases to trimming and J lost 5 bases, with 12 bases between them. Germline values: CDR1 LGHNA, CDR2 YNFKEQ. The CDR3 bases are TGTGCCAGCAGCCAAAATACTAGGGAGGAGACCCAGTACTTC. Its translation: CASSQNTREETQYF.

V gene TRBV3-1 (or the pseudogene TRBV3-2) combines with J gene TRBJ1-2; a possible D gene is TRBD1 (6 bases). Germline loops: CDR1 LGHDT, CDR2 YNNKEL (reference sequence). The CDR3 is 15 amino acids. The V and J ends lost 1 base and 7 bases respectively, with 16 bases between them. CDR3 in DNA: TGTGCCAGCAGCCAAGCGTCGAGGGGGTCTTTTGGCTACACCTTC. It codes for CASSQASRGSFGYTF.

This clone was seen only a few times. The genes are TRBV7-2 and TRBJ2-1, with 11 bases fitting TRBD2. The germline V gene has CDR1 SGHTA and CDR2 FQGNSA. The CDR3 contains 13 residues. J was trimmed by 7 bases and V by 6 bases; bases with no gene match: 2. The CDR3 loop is CASSWTSGNEQFF. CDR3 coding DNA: TGTGCCAGCAGTTGGACTAGCGGGAATGAGCAGTTCTTC.

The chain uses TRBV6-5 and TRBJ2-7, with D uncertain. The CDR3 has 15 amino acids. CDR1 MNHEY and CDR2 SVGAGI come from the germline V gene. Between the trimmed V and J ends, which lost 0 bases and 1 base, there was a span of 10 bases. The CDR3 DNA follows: TGTGCCAGCAGTTACTCTCCCAAGCCTTCCTACGAGCAGTACTTC. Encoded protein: CASSYSPKPSYEQYF.

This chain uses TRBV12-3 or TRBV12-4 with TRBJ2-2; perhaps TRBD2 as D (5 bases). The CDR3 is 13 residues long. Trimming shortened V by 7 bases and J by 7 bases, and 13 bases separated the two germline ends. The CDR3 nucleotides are TGTGCCAGCACTACCCGGGGTTTCGGGGAGCTGTTTTTT. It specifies CASTTRGFGELFF.

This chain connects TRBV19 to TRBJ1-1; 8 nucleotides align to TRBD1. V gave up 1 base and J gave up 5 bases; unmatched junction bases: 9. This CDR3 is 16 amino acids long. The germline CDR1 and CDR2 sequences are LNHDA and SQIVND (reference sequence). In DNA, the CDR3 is TGTGCCAGTAGTATAGGACCAGGGGGCGCGGGGACTGAAGCTTTCTTT. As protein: CASSIGPGGAGTEAFF.

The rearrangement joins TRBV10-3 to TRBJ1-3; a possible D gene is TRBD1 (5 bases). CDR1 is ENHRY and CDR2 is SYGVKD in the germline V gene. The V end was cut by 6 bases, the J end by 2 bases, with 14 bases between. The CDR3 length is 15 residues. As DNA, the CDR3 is TGTGCCATCAGCGAACTTCAGGGTACTGGAAACACCATATATTTT. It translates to CAISELQGTGNTIYF.

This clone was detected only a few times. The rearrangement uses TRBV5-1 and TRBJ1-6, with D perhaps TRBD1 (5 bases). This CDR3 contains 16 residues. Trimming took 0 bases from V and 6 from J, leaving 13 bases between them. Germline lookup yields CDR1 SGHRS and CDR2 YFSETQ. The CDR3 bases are TGCGCCAGCAGCTTGGGAGCAGGGTCACCTAATTCACCCCTCCACTTT. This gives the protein CASSLGAGSPNSPLHF.

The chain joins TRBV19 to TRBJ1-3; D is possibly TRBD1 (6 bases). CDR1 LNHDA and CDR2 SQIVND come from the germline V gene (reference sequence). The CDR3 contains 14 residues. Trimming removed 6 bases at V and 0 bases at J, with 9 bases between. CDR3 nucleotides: TGTGCCAGTAGAAGACAGGACTCTGGAAACACCATATATTTT. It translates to CASRRQDSGNTIYF.

This CDR3 reads CASSLVSSGRAGNEQFF. The CDR3, as DNA: TGTGCCAGCAGCTTAGTTTCCAGCGGGAGGGCCGGAAATGAGCAGTTCTTC. This sequence joins TRBV7-6 and TRBJ2-1; 10 nucleotides align to TRBD2. Trimming removed 1 base from V and 7 bases from J; junction bases left unmatched: 10. Per germline, CDR1 SGHVS and CDR2 FNYEAQ. This CDR3 spans 17 amino acids.

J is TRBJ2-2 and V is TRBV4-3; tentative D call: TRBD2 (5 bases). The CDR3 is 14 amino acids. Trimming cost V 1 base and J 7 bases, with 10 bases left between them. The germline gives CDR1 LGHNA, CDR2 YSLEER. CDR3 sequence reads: CASSQGLSGGELFF. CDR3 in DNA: TGCGCCAGCAGCCAAGGACTATCAGGCGGGGAGCTGTTTTTT.

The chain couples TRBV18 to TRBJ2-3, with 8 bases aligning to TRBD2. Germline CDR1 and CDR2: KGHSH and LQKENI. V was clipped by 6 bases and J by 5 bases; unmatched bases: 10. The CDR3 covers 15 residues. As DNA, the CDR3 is TGTGCCAGCTCCCCGGCCAGCGGGGGAAAAGATACGCAGTATTTT. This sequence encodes CASSPASGGKDTQYF.

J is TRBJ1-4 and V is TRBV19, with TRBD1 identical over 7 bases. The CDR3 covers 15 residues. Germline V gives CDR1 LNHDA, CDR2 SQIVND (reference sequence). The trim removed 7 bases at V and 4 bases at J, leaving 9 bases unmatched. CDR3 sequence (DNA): TGTGCCAGTACACTCGGGACAGCCTTTAATGAAAAACTGTTTTTT. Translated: CASTLGTAFNEKLFF.

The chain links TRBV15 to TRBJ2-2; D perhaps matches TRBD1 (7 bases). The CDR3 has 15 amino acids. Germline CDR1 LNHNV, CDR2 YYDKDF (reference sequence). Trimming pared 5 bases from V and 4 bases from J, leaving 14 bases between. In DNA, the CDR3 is TGTGCCACCAGCGGAGGGGGCTTGTCCACCGGGGAGCTGTTTTTT. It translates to CATSGGGLSTGELFF.

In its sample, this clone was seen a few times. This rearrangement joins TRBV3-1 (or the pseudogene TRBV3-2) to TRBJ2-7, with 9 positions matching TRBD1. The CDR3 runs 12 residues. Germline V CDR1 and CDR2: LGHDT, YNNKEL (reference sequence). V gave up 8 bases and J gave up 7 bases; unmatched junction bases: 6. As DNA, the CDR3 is TGTGCCAGCGGACAGGGGAGGGGTGAGCAGTACTTC. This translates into CASGQGRGEQYF.

CDR3 sequence (DNA): TGTGCCAGCAGTCTGGGGACTAGCGGCTACAATGAGCAGTTCTTC. The encoded protein is CASSLGTSGYNEQFF. The chain is built from TRBV6-4 and TRBJ2-1; 11 nucleotides agree with TRBD2. Trimming at V came to 5 bases and at J to 3 bases, leaving 3 bases not matched to a gene. This CDR3 is 15 amino acids long. The germline V gene has CDR1 MRHNA and CDR2 SNTAGT.

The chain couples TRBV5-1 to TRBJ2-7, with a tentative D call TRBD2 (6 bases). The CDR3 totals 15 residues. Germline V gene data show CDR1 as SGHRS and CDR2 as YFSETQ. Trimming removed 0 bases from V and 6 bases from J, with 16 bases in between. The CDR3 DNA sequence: TGCGCCAGCAGCTTGGCCCCGGGGGAATTAATCGAGCAGTACTTC. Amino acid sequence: CASSLAPGELIEQYF.

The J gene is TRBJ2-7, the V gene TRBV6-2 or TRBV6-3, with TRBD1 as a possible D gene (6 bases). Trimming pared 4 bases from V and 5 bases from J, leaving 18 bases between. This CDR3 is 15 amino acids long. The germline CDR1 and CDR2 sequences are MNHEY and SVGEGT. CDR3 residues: CASSSAGAFDNEQYF. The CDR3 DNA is TGTGCCAGCAGTTCAGCAGGGGCTTTCGACAACGAGCAGTACTTC.

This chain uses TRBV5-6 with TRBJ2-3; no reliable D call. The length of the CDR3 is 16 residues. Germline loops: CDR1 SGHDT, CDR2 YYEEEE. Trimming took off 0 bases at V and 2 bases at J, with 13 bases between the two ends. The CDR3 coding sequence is TGTGCCAGCAGCTTGGACAGAAGAGTCTCCACAGATACGCAGTATTTT. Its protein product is CASSLDRRVSTDTQYF.

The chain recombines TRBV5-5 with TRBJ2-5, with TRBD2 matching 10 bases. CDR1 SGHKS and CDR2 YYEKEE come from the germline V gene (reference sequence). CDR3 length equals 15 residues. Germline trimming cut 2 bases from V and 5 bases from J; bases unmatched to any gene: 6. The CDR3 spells CASSLLAGGQETQYF. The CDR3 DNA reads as TGTGCCAGCAGCTTATTAGCGGGGGGTCAGGAGACCCAGTACTTC.

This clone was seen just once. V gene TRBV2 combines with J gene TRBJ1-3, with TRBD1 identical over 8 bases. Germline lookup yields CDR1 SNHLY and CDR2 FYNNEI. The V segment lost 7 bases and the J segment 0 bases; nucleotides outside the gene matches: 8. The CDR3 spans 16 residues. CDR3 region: CASNQDRAISGNTIYF. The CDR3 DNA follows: TGTGCCAGCAATCAGGACAGGGCCATCTCTGGAAACACCATATATTTT.

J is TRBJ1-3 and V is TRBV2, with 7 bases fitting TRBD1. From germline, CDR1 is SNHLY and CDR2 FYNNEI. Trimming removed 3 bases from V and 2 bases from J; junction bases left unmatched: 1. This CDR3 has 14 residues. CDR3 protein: CASSETGTGNTIYF. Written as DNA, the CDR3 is TGTGCCAGCAGTGAGACAGGGACTGGAAACACCATATATTTT.

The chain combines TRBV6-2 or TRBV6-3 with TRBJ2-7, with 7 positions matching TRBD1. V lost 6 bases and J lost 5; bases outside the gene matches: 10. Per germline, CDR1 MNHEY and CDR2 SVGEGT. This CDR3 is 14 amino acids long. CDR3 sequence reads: CASSPDRVPNEQYF. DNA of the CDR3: TGTGCCAGCAGCCCCGACAGGGTTCCCAACGAGCAGTACTTC.

CDR3 sequence reads: CASSPLLWGQADTQYF. The CDR3 coding sequence is TGTGCCAGCAGTCCCCTTTTATGGGGGCAGGCAGATACGCAGTATTTT. The V call is TRBV28, the J call TRBJ2-3; maybe TRBD1 (6 bases). CDR1 and CDR2 (germline): MDHEN, SYDVKM. The CDR3 extends over 16 amino acids. V lost 5 bases and J 4 bases, leaving 19 bases between the germline ends.

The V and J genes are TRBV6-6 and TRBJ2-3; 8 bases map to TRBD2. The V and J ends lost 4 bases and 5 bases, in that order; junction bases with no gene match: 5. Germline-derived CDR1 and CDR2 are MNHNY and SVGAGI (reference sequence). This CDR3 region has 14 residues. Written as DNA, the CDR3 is TGTGCCAGCAGTTCCATTAGCGGGGTAGATACGCAGTATTTT. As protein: CASSSISGVDTQYF.